Listed here is a single T cell receptor beta chain. Its antigen remains unidentified. Base qualities are missing; no much larger clone stands one base away. Library creation used the immunoSEQ multiplex PCR assay. The multiplex PCR relied on a mix of 60 forward primers for TCR Vbeta segments and 13 reverse primers for TCR Jbeta segments. The CDR3 region of rearranged TCR beta genes was amplified from genomic DNA by a multiplex PCR assay. The amplified TCR beta libraries were sequenced on the Illumina HiSeq System as 87-base-pair reads. Regarding the original processing steps: A later analysis tallied 75 million to 95 million unique TCR beta chains across the 666 repertoires, and around 12 million of those chains were shared by two or more donors. Raw reads were error-corrected and collapsed into unique sequences by a nearest-neighbor algorithm in which closely related sequences were merged to remove PCR and sequencing errors. V, D and J gene segments were assigned by aligning CDR3 sequences to IMGT reference sequences. Each retained sequence needed at least a six-nucleotide match to both a V gene segment and a J gene segment. Rearrangements were classified as productive when the CDR3 lacked stop codons and remained in frame with V and J, and all other rearrangements were classified as non-productive. CDR3 was defined according to IMGT convention as the region running from the second conserved V-encoded cysteine to the conserved J-encoded phenylalanine. The earlier analysis of about 530 of the donors excluded any sequence lacking an unambiguous match to a single V gene segment. An earlier analysis of 587 of the donors called V segments functional above 56.7% productive rearrangements and segregating when the between-donor standard deviation exceeded 5%. A statistical classification framework was built to diagnose cytomegalovirus status from the catalog of TCR beta chain sequences. V and J gene assignment, in a later analysis, came from comparing TCR nucleotide sequences with IMGT/GENE-DB human TR gene sequences. Using the TCRdist pipeline, a later analysis assigned CDR3 sequences along with most-parsimonious VDJ recombination scenarios. In a later analysis, each TCR beta chain was defined by its CDR3 amino acid sequence together with its V-gene family, and reads without a unique V-gene family were excluded. As a way to deal with suspected cross-contamination and a sequencing artifact, a later analysis dropped over 550 nucleotide sequences that were highly shared and had low generation probability. A later analysis calculated a clonal expansion index for each public chain from normalized within-repertoire ranks of inferred template counts. In a later analysis, generation probabilities were computed using a VDJ recombination model fitted to out-of-frame rearrangements, and the results were checked against IGoR. A later analysis scored TCR-TCR, TCR-HLA and TCR-CMV co-occurrence with hypergeometric tests, applying a repertoire-size bias correction to TCR pairs. In a later analysis, false discovery rates were estimated by permuting HLA or CMV assignments 20 times. In a later analysis, co-occurring TCRs were grouped using DBSCAN, and TCRdist sequence similarity was added for clustering within HLA-allele-positive subsets. Repertoires with fewer than 30,000 or more than 120,000 public chains were left out of co-occurrence clustering, as were a handful of repertoires with anomalous nucleotide sharing. In its TCRdb copy, this immuneACCESS table keeps in-frame sequences only and misses some clones. Where compared with another copy, unresolved V genes explain less than half of these, and the others have no known cause. For V, J and clone size, that table is used; D and trimming come from the DNA. The sample table lists about 160,000 clones, roughly four fifths of them with a count of one. The ten largest account for around a tenth of the sample.

The data were obtained in a study of cytomegalovirus exposure and HLA in healthy donors (dated by TCRdb to about 2017). About the full investigation: An earlier analysis of under 600 of the donors reported approximately 300 Gb of sequence data and more than 90 million unique TCR beta sequences from about 200 million T cells. An early release covering roughly 580 HLA-typed donors comprised 250 to 350 gigabases of sequencing data and about 90 million unique TCR sequences. Among the roughly 380 genotyped donors, approximately 76% belonged to the genetic ancestry cluster associated with self-reported Caucasian donors. The study was designed to test whether signatures of past pathogen exposure could be identified by cataloging public T cell receptors. The study used immunosequencing to profile the T cell repertoires of 670 or so subjects and linked those repertoires to cytomegalovirus serostatus. In addition to the first cohort of 666 subjects, a separate validation cohort of approximately 110 different subjects was used. The study combined high-throughput TCR immunosequencing, statistical association of individual TCRs with disease status, and machine learning to predict cytomegalovirus infection status. A later analysis re-analyzed previously published TCR beta repertoires from hundreds of donors and added high-resolution HLA genotyping to study TCR occurrence patterns. Rather than drawing on any new phenotypic data, the later analysis identified candidate immune exposures from TCR beta sequences and the way those sequences occurred across donors. An earlier analysis of approximately 500 of the donors applied high-throughput TCR beta sequencing to assess whether each TCR beta V gene segment acted as functional or pseudogenic. Donor age, sex, ethnicity and CMV serostatus were compiled alongside the repertoire data. In a later genetic analysis, genome-wide SNP genotypes for about 65% of the 666 donors were used, and that subset was treated as a discovery cohort. All discovery cohort repertoires had been generated using a single sequencing platform. HLA typing included class I and class II loci at four-digit resolution. Typing coverage varied by locus: about 620-630 donors for A, B, C, DRB1 and DQB1; 522 for DQA1; approximately 610 for DPA1; roughly 450 for DPB1. A few DR-DQ haplotypes were handled as single units for association and clustering because linkage in the cohort was strong. On average, 235,054 unique TCR beta nucleotide sequences were sequenced per donor among 398 genotyped donors of the cohort, with roughly 18% of those sequences being non-productive. Summary of the overall study and its limitations: Across donors, most TCR sequences were observed very rarely, whereas some public TCRs were present in many individuals. The cohort was sequenced for TCR beta chains only, and without alpha or paired-chain data the features that could be detected were limited. The authors suggested that the approach could potentially be generalized to other disease states and immunological phenotypes. Immune exposure information for the cohort was limited to CMV serostatus. Because counts were too low, about 15 rarely observed V segments, including chromosome 9 orphons, were left out of the earlier analysis of 500 to 750 of the donors. In a later analysis, around 17,000 TCR beta sequences were associated with specific HLA alleles at a false discovery rate of 0.05. In a later genetic analysis, a missense DCLRE1C variant was associated with V-gene and J-gene trimming of TCR beta chains, and the association was replicated in an independent cohort. A further reported finding was that TCR beta sequences accurately predicted the HLA-A and HLA-B alleles for most subjects in the first cohort. Some IMGT-functional V segments, including TRBV6-2 and TRBV6-3, could not be told apart with the 87-base-pair reads, so those segments were excluded. Presence/absence analyses assumed roughly uniform sequencing depth across donors, an assumption that may not hold. Compared with the 666-donor mean, donors in an Asian-associated ancestry cluster had fewer N-insertions in productive TCRs, according to a later genetic analysis. A later analysis reported that several top co-occurrence clusters appeared linked to parvovirus B19, influenza, CMV and Epstein-Barr virus. The classifier was reported to diagnose cytomegalovirus status with high specificity and sensitivity in both the original cohort and the validation cohort. According to a later analysis, TCR association rates differed among HLA loci, with DRB1 alleles showing the most associated TCRs and HLA-C alleles showing the fewest. Linkage disequilibrium might explain the correlated functional status among segregating V segments, but an unknown experimental factor could not be ruled out. In a later analysis, HLA-associated TCR beta chains showed more clonal expansion and lower generation probabilities than non-associated chains that were equally common. Because some donors lacked HLA typing at each locus, the association tests relied only on the typed subset. Three of the identified cytomegalovirus-associated TCR beta chains were confirmed in vitro to be specific for cytomegalovirus antigens. When HLA alleles, especially DR and DQ, strongly co-occurred, TCR associations were difficult to assign to individual alleles. A group of highly shared sequence variants was considered likely to be a technical artifact of the sequencing pipeline. According to a later analysis, most CMV-associated TCR beta chains appeared to be HLA-restricted, and the HLA associations seemed to be driven largely by CMV exposure. A total of some 180 TCR beta chains were listed by the study as associated with cytomegalovirus. Broadly in line with IMGT annotations, most TCR beta V segments showed up in productive rearrangements about 87% or about 30% of the time in an earlier analysis of 450 to 600 of the donors.

Reading from cysteine to phenylalanine, the CDR3 counts 14 amino acids. Of all the DNA, just the CDR3 is kept, 42 bases in frame from base 1. Based on the germline V gene, the CDR1 and CDR2 sequences are MGHDK and SYGVNS. The germline ends are 16 bases apart after V is trimmed by 3 bases and J by 11 bases. The cohort was made up of 650 to 700 healthy bone marrow donors. All cohort members were sampled while nominally healthy, although unrecorded immune exposures were likely present. The donor tested CMV seropositive, placing the donor among the 250 to 350 seropositive members of the cohort. Each donor provided a peripheral blood sample, and peripheral blood mononuclear cells were used for TCR beta sequencing. Genomic DNA was extracted from the blood cell samples with the Qiagen DNeasy Blood Extraction Kit.

The receptor was derived from a man in his fifties in good health and CMV-seropositive. The material sequenced was PBMCs. The rearrangement combines TRBV25-1 with TRBJ1-4; confidence is insufficient to name the D gene. The sequenced DNA: TGTGCCAGCAGTGATCGAGGTGAAATTGGGAAACTGTTTTTT. Its protein product is CASSDRGEIGKLFF.